These 27 T cell receptor beta chains came from one sample sequenced in a study of early T cells in non-severe SARS-CoV-2 infection. One entry per CDR3 protein, called by TCRdb with MiXCR from the 5' RACE reads. This sample has around 70,000 distinct CDR3 sequences; less than 12% occur once, and the top ten carry roughly a sixth. The sample was whole blood, taken at baseline. These receptors came from an adult who was a healthcare worker with PCR-confirmed SARS-CoV-2 infection or an uninfected control (not recorded which).

The chain carries TRBV12-3 or TRBV12-4 and TRBJ1-2, with 8 bases that match TRBD1. V gave up 5 bases and J gave up 7 bases; unmatched junction bases: 12. The CDR3 consists of 15 residues. The CDR3: CASSTPDRGGVGYTF. CDR3 nucleotide sequence: TGTGCCAGCAGTACGCCCGACAGGGGCGGAGTTGGCTACACCTTC.

Many counts were recorded for this clonotype. The J gene is TRBJ2-5, the V gene TRBV29-1, with a weak D call TRBD1 (6 bases). This CDR3 spans 14 amino acids. Germline V gene sequence: CDR1 SQVTM, CDR2 ANQGSEA. The ends were cut back, 1 base at V and 4 bases at J, with 13 bases in the middle. The CDR3 is CSVEVVQGRETQYF. For the CDR3, the DNA is TGCAGCGTTGAAGTAGTCCAGGGGAGAGAGACCCAGTACTTC.

This clonotype appeared a few times. V usage is TRBV29-1 and J usage is TRBJ2-7; possibly TRBD2 for D (5 bases). Germline loops: CDR1 SQVTM, CDR2 ANQGSEA. V gave up 2 bases and J gave up 3 bases, with 14 bases separating them. The CDR3 is 14 amino acids. The DNA of the CDR3 is TGCAGCGTTGAAAGGGCTAGCCGATACTACGAGCAGTACTTC. Its protein is CSVERASRYYEQYF.

The chain has TRBV5-1 and TRBJ1-1, with 7 bases fitting TRBD1. V lost 4 bases and J lost 6; bases outside the gene matches: 9. From germline, CDR1 is SGHRS and CDR2 YFSETQ. The CDR3 contains 14 residues. CDR3 nucleotides: TGCGCCAGCAGCCCGTCGACAGGGACGGCTGAAGCTTTCTTT. Its protein is CASSPSTGTAEAFF.

This rearrangement joins TRBV28 to TRBJ1-5, with D uncertain. In germline, CDR1 is MDHEN, CDR2 SYDVKM. This CDR3 has 11 amino acids. Trimming removed 8 bases from V and 3 bases from J, with 5 bases in between. This CDR3 reads CASPPNQPQHF. The CDR3 region has the DNA TGTGCCAGCCCGCCCAATCAGCCCCAGCATTTT.

V and J are TRBV6-2 or TRBV6-3 and TRBJ2-5; tentative D call: TRBD2 (7 bases). Germline CDR1 reads MNHEY; CDR2 reads SVGEGT. The CDR3 runs to 16 residues. The germline V and J ends were trimmed by 0 bases and 2 bases, with 13 bases remaining between them. The CDR3 bases are TGTGCCAGCAGTTACTCGGCGGGGGCGCATCAAGAGACCCAGTACTTC. Translating it yields CASSYSAGAHQETQYF.

This clonotype was observed at least ten times. The chain carries TRBV5-4 and TRBJ2-5, with D tentatively TRBD1 or TRBD2 (5 bases each). V lost 2 bases and J lost 5, with 13 bases in between. Germline V gene data show CDR1 as SGHNT and CDR2 as YYREEE (reference sequence). This CDR3 spans 14 amino acids. The chain's CDR3 is CASSFQRGGETQYF. The CDR3, as DNA: TGTGCCAGCAGCTTTCAAAGGGGCGGGGAGACCCAGTACTTC.

This clonotype came up a few times. The chain carries TRBV7-2 and TRBJ2-5, with 8 bases lining up with TRBD2. V was pared by 2 bases and J by 4 bases, with 6 bases of the junction left unmatched. The CDR3 runs 15 residues. Germline V gives CDR1 SGHTA, CDR2 FQGNSA. CDR3 DNA: TGTGCCAGCAGCTTAACCAGCGGGAGCTCAGAGACCCAGTACTTC. Translated: CASSLTSGSSETQYF.

This clonotype was recorded a few times. The chain carries TRBV6-6 and TRBJ2-7, with a weak D call TRBD2 (5 bases). The V end lost 5 bases, the J end lost 1 base, and 15 bases lay between the germline ends. This CDR3 contains 15 residues. Per germline, CDR1 MNHNY and CDR2 SVGAGI (reference sequence). DNA of the CDR3: TGTGCCAGCAGTCCTCGGGAAGGCCTTTCCTACGAGCAGTACTTC. It encodes CASSPREGLSYEQYF.

Of note for this clonotype: With a much larger clone just one base away, this may be a read error. The CDR3 does not close with the conserved phenylalanine or tryptophan, likely indicating a read error. The chain carries TRBV27 and TRBJ1-1; TRBD1 is a possible D gene (6 bases). The CDR3 runs 15 residues. The germline V gene has CDR1 MNHEY and CDR2 SMNVEV (reference sequence). V lost 5 bases to trimming and J lost 3 bases, with 16 bases between them. This CDR3 reads CASSTTGPVDTEAFI. Here the CDR3 DNA reads TGTGCCAGCAGTACCACAGGGCCCGTCGACACTGAAGCTTTCATT.

This clonotype was seen a handful of times. The chain links TRBV2 to TRBJ2-7; D call uncertain. V was shortened by 3 bases and J by 2 bases, with 14 bases between the two germline ends. Germline CDR1 SNHLY, CDR2 FYNNEI. The length of the CDR3 is 15 residues. CDR3: CASSDGSQSAYEQYF. DNA of the CDR3: TGTGCCAGCAGTGACGGTAGTCAGTCAGCCTACGAGCAGTACTTC.

There are a few counts of this clonotype. The gene calls are TRBV6-2 or TRBV6-3 and TRBJ2-7; 7 bases are a match to TRBD2. Germline V gene sequence: CDR1 MNHEY, CDR2 SVGEGT. This CDR3 has 12 residues. J lost 6 bases, V lost 6 bases, and 5 bases had no gene match. The CDR3 protein is CASRGGSPEQYF. The CDR3 nucleotides are TGTGCCAGCAGGGGCGGGAGTCCCGAGCAGTACTTC.

The chain is built from TRBV10-3 and TRBJ2-1; 7 bases are shared with TRBD2. Trimming took 7 bases from V and 4 from J; bases not matched to a gene: 7. The CDR3 length is 14 residues. Germline assignment: CDR1 ENHRY and CDR2 SYGVKD. CDR3 coding DNA: TGTGCCATCAAAGGGACTATCAGTTACAATGAGCAGTTCTTC. Protein: CAIKGTISYNEQFF.

In its sample, this clonotype was seen many times. The chain recombines TRBV5-1 with TRBJ2-1; no definite D call. Germline CDR1 is SGHRS and CDR2 is YFSETQ. The CDR3 is 13 amino acids. V was cut by 8 bases and J by 5 bases, with 14 bases left in between. The CDR3 DNA sequence: TGCGCCAGTCTGGAACCCCACCACAATGAGCAGTTCTTC. Its protein is CASLEPHHNEQFF.

The CDR3 protein is CASSFMWGAFF. The CDR3 DNA reads TGTGCCAGCAGTTTTATGTGGGGGGCTTTCTTT. This chain uses TRBV28 with TRBJ1-1; tentatively, D is TRBD1 (5 bases). The V gene lost 3 bases and the J gene lost 11 bases, with 10 bases spanning the gap. The CDR3 spans 11 residues. Germline V gene data show CDR1 as MDHEN and CDR2 as SYDVKM.

This clonotype occurred a few times. The V gene is TRBV6-6, the J gene TRBJ2-1; TRBD1 matches at 7 bases. The J segment lost 3 bases and the V segment lost 0 bases, leaving 8 bases of the junction unmatched. CDR3 length: 17 amino acids. Germline values: CDR1 MNHNY, CDR2 SVGAGI (reference sequence). The CDR3 coding sequence is TGTGCCAGCAGTTACTCGAATCCGGGACAGAGCTACAATGAGCAGTTCTTC. It translates to CASSYSNPGQSYNEQFF.

This clonotype was seen more than once but under ten times. The genes are TRBV7-3 and TRBJ2-1; 13 bases fit TRBD2. The CDR3 runs 15 residues. J was trimmed by 9 bases and V by 5 bases; bases with no gene match: 7. Germline V gene lookup returns CDR1 SGHTA and CDR2 FQGTGA. DNA for the CDR3: TGTGCCAGCAGCCAAGGACTAGCGGGAGTAGTTGAGCAGTTCTTC. This gives the protein CASSQGLAGVVEQFF. Together with reference TRBV7-3 and TRBJ2-1, the CDR3 gives the full variable domain: GAGVSQTPSNKVTEKGKYVELRCDPISGHTALYWYRQSLGQGPEFLIYFQGTGAADDSGLPNDRFFAVRPEGSVSTLKIQRTERGDSAVYLCASSQGLAGVVEQFFGPGTRLTVL.

This clonotype was detected many times. The J gene is TRBJ1-2, the V gene TRBV29-1; D might be TRBD1 (5 bases). The CDR3 covers 13 residues. Germline CDR1 is SQVTM and CDR2 is ANQGSEA. Trimming removed 4 bases from V and 2 bases from J, with 11 bases in between. CDR3 DNA sequence: TGCAGCGTTGCGGCGGGACCGAACTATGGCTACACCTTC. This translates into CSVAAGPNYGYTF.

The chain is built from TRBV7-6 and TRBJ2-1, with TRBD1 identical over 7 bases. The CDR3 is 13 residues long. Germline V CDR1 and CDR2: SGHVS, FNYEAQ. The V and J ends lost 5 bases and 14 bases, in that order; junction bases with no gene match: 12. CDR3 DNA: TGTGCCAGCAGCCCCCAACAGGGGCGTAGGGAGTTCTTC. Amino acid sequence: CASSPQQGRREFF.

The J gene is TRBJ2-7, the V gene TRBV11-2; D unclear. The V gene lost 1 base and the J gene lost 2 bases, with 6 bases spanning the gap. The germline V gene has CDR1 SGHAT and CDR2 FQNNGV. The CDR3 contains 13 residues. CDR3: CASSLVGTYEQYF. For the CDR3, the DNA is TGTGCCAGCAGCTTAGTAGGGACCTACGAGCAGTACTTC.

This clonotype appeared a few times. V is TRBV12-3 or TRBV12-4 and J is TRBJ2-1; 13 bases align to TRBD2. This CDR3 has 15 residues. V lost 6 bases and J lost 10; bases outside the gene matches: 9. The CDR3 loop reads CASSPLAGGIREQFF. DNA for the CDR3: TGTGCCAGCAGCCCACTAGCGGGAGGGATTAGGGAGCAGTTCTTC.

This clonotype was picked up a small number of times. The chain couples TRBV6-5 to TRBJ1-4, with 8 bases that match TRBD1. Germline assignment: CDR1 MNHEY and CDR2 SVGAGI. The ends lost 6 bases at V and 8 bases at J; junction bases unmatched: 5. The CDR3 loop spans 13 amino acids. For the CDR3, the DNA is TGTGCCAGCAGCTATTGGACAGGGGAAAAACTGTTTTTT. Its protein product is CASSYWTGEKLFF.

The J gene is TRBJ2-7, the V gene TRBV7-9, with 12 bases fitting TRBD2. The CDR3 contains 16 residues. Per germline, CDR1 SEHNR and CDR2 FQNEAQ (reference sequence). The J segment lost 4 bases and the V segment lost 5 bases, leaving 9 bases of the junction unmatched. In nucleotides, the CDR3 is TGTGCCAGCAGCCCCGCCAGACTAGCGGGAGAATACGAGCAGTACTTC. This gives the protein CASSPARLAGEYEQYF. Full variable domain (rest looked up from reference TRBV7-9 and TRBJ2-7): DTGVSQNPRHKITKRGQNVTFRCDPISEHNRLYWYRQTLGQGPEFLTYFQNEAQLEKSRLLSDRFSAERPKGSFSTLEIQRTEQGDSAMYLCASSPARLAGEYEQYFGPGTRLTVT.

J is TRBJ2-3 and V is TRBV7-9, with D uncertain. This CDR3 has 15 amino acids. Trimming removed 8 bases from V and 1 base from J, with 16 bases in between. Per the germline V gene, CDR1 is SEHNR and CDR2 is FQNEAQ (reference sequence). The CDR3 protein is CASRPFAIRTDTQYF. CDR3 nucleotide sequence: TGTGCCAGCCGACCTTTTGCTATTCGCACAGATACGCAGTATTTT. Drawing the rest from reference TRBV7-9 and TRBJ2-3, the complete variable domain is DTGVSQNPRHKITKRGQNVTFRCDPISEHNRLYWYRQTLGQGPEFLTYFQNEAQLEKSRLLSDRFSAERPKGSFSTLEIQRTEQGDSAMYLCASRPFAIRTDTQYFGPGTRLTVL.

This clonotype was seen at least ten times. The V and J genes are TRBV29-1 and TRBJ2-5; TRBD2 matches at 15 bases. Germline CDR1 and CDR2: SQVTM and ANQGSEA. The CDR3 contains 15 residues. The J segment lost 4 bases and the V segment lost 6 bases, leaving 6 bases of the junction unmatched. The CDR3 DNA reads as TGCAGCGTAATGCCGGGACTAGCGGGAGGAGAGACCCAGTACTTC. Translating gives CSVMPGLAGGETQYF.

This clonotype was observed a handful of times. The chain combines TRBV28 with TRBJ1-2; D is uncertain. With 6 bases removed from V and 4 bases from J, the gap between germline ends came to 12 bases. The CDR3 runs to 13 residues. The germline V gene encodes CDR1 MDHEN and CDR2 SYDVKM. The CDR3 sequence is CASRIGGRYGYTF. The DNA of the CDR3 is TGTGCCAGCAGGATAGGCGGACGCTATGGCTACACCTTC.

This clonotype was seen at least ten times. The chain is built from TRBV6-2 or TRBV6-3 and TRBJ1-2; D gene ambiguous. Looked up from germline, CDR1 is MNHEY and CDR2 is SVGEGT. This CDR3 contains 14 residues. V was trimmed by 3 bases and J by 4 bases, leaving 12 bases between them. CDR3 bases: TGTGCCAGCAGTTATTCGCAAGTGTCCTATGGCTACACCTTC. Translated, it gives CASSYSQVSYGYTF.